The 29 T cell receptor beta chains below were found in one sample sequenced in a study of shared clonotypes between healthy human individuals. Profiling relied on immunoSEQ multiplex PCR, and the TCRdb table lists in-frame clones only, not all of them. Of just over 2,000,000 clones listed, about 95% are singletons. CD45RO-negative, CCR7-selected cells formed the naive CD8 fraction, which excluded terminally differentiated effector memory CD45RA+ cells. Input material: naive CD8+ T cells sorted from blood. Receptors were obtained from a young man in good health.

The CDR3 DNA follows: TGTGCCAGCAGTGAAGTGATCTCTGGGGCCAACGTCCTGACTTTC. Protein product: CASSEVISGANVLTF. The chain couples TRBV6-1 to TRBJ2-6, with D hard to call. Per the germline V gene, CDR1 is MNHNS and CDR2 is SASEGT. The CDR3 extends over 15 amino acids. V lost 1 base and J 0 bases, leaving 4 bases between the germline ends.

The rearrangement joins TRBV4-3 to TRBJ2-3; 9 bases agree with TRBD2. From germline, CDR1 is LGHNA and CDR2 YSLEER. The V segment lost 2 bases and the J segment 2 bases; nucleotides outside the gene matches: 8. The CDR3 has 17 residues. Here the CDR3 reads CASSQRLADSLTDTQYF. The CDR3 region has the DNA TGCGCCAGCAGCCAACGACTAGCGGATTCCCTCACAGATACGCAGTATTTT.

V usage is TRBV4-1 and J usage is TRBJ1-2; 7 bases map to TRBD1. The trim removed 4 bases at V and 8 bases at J, leaving 25 bases unmatched. The CDR3 covers 19 residues. Germline loops: CDR1 MGHRA, CDR2 YSYEKL. Written as DNA, the CDR3 is TGCGCCAGCAGCCCTACCTCCCTGGGGGAGGGGGCCACGGCCTTAGGCTACACCTTC. Its translation is CASSPTSLGEGATALGYTF.

The gene calls are TRBV9 and TRBJ2-3; either TRBD1 or TRBD2 may fit D (5 bases each). Trimming removed 4 bases at V and 3 bases at J, with 21 bases between. CDR3 length: 17 amino acids. Per germline, CDR1 SGDLS and CDR2 YYNGEE. The CDR3 region has the DNA TGTGCCAGCAGCCCCAAGGACACCCTCAGGAGGACAGATACGCAGTATTTT. Its protein product is CASSPKDTLRRTDTQYF.

The CDR3 here is CASSSLPPYEQYF. CDR3 nucleotide sequence: TGTGCCAGTAGTAGTCTACCTCCCTACGAGCAGTACTTC. The chain employs TRBV19 and TRBJ2-7; D is uncertain. Germline V gene data show CDR1 as LNHDA and CDR2 as SQIVND (reference sequence). The CDR3 covers 13 residues. The V gene lost 4 bases and the J gene lost 2 bases, with 9 bases spanning the gap.

This chain joins TRBV21-1 and TRBJ2-7; the table's D call TRBD2 went unverified against the DNA. TRBV21-1 is tagged as a pseudogene. The CDR3 has 14 amino acids. The CDR3 nucleotides are TGTGCCAGCAGCCCCCACCCGAGCTCCTACGAGCAGTACTTC. Translated: CASSPHPSSYEQYF.

The CDR3 spells CASSQDWAGGHNEQFF. The CDR3 DNA follows: TGCGCCAGCAGCCAAGATTGGGCAGGGGGCCATAATGAGCAGTTCTTC. V usage is TRBV4-1 and J usage is TRBJ2-1, with 8 bases fitting TRBD1. This CDR3 is built from 16 residues. The V gene's germline CDR1 is MGHRA and CDR2 YSYEKL. V was pared by 0 bases and J by 7 bases, with 8 bases of the junction left unmatched.

In the case of this clone: The same CDR3 also results from other DNA sequences found in this sample. The V gene is TRBV4-1, the J gene TRBJ2-7, with 10 positions matching TRBD1. This CDR3 region has 15 residues. V dropped 3 bases and J dropped 2; count of bases not matched to a gene: 4. CDR1 is MGHRA and CDR2 is YSYEKL in the germline V gene. The CDR3 nucleotides read TGCGCCAGCAGCCAGAGGACAGGGGGGCCCTACGAGCAGTACTTC. Its translation is CASSQRTGGPYEQYF.

The chain uses TRBV6-4 and TRBJ2-7, with D perhaps matching TRBD2 (5 bases). This CDR3 is 17 amino acids long. Trimming stripped 3 bases from V and 0 bases from J, with 18 bases between. CDR1 and CDR2 from the germline V gene are MRHNA and SNTAGT. The CDR3 sequence is CASSERVQDYFSYEQYF. In DNA form, the CDR3 reads TGTGCCAGCAGTGAACGGGTTCAAGACTACTTCTCCTACGAGCAGTACTTC.

This clone was seen a single time. The chain has TRBV29-1 and TRBJ1-2; D remains ambiguous. V lost 0 bases and J 6 bases, leaving 2 bases between the germline ends. The CDR3 covers 10 residues. Looked up from germline, CDR1 is SQVTM and CDR2 is ANQGSEA. DNA for the CDR3: TGCAGCGTTGAAGAAAATGGCTACACCTTC. It codes for CSVEENGYTF. The complete variable domain, with remaining parts taken from reference TRBV29-1 and TRBJ1-2, reads SAVISQKPSRDICQRGTSLTIQCQVDSQVTMMFWYRQQPGQSLTLIATANQGSEATYESGFVIDKFPISRPNLTFSTLTVSNMSPEDSSIYLCSVEENGYTFGSGTRLTVV.

The genes are TRBV19 and TRBJ1-2; no firm D call. The CDR3 runs 12 residues. Trimming removed 6 bases at V and 4 bases at J, with 9 bases between. Germline-derived CDR1 and CDR2 are LNHDA and SQIVND (reference sequence). The CDR3 DNA reads TGTGCCAGTAGCGACATGGTCTATGGCTACACCTTC. Its translation: CASSDMVYGYTF.

This chain connects TRBV19 to TRBJ2-7, with D perhaps TRBD1 (7 bases). Germline CDR1 LNHDA, CDR2 SQIVND (reference sequence). This CDR3 is 15 amino acids long. V lost 9 bases to trimming and J lost 2 bases, with 20 bases between them. DNA for the CDR3: TGTGCCAGCTCCTACAGGGGACTTTTCACCTACGAGCAGTACTTC. Translation: CASSYRGLFTYEQYF. Using reference TRBV19 and TRBJ2-7 for the parts outside the CDR3, the full variable domain is DGGITQSPKYLFRKEGQNVTLSCEQNLNHDAMYWYRQDPGQGLRLIYYSQIVNDFQKGDIAEGYSVSREKKESFPLTVTSAQKNPTAFYLCASSYRGLFTYEQYFGPGTRLTVT.

Ten or more counts support this clone. The rearrangement links TRBV2 to TRBJ2-1; D is possibly TRBD2 (5 bases). CDR1 and CDR2 (germline): SNHLY, FYNNEI. Between the trimmed V and J ends, which lost 3 bases and 8 bases, there was a span of 8 bases. The CDR3 has 12 amino acids. The CDR3, as DNA: TGTGCCAGCAGTGACGACGGGGATGAGCAGTTCTTC. This translates into CASSDDGDEQFF.

This clone showed up just once. The rearrangement uses TRBV4-1 and TRBJ1-6; 10 bases are a match to TRBD1. CDR1 and CDR2 from the germline V gene are MGHRA and YSYEKL. The V and J ends lost 0 bases and 6 bases, in that order; junction bases with no gene match: 5. The CDR3 spans 17 residues. The CDR3 here is CASSQEPGTGANSPLHF. As DNA, the CDR3 is TGCGCCAGCAGCCAAGAGCCCGGGACAGGGGCTAATTCACCCCTCCACTTT.

The chain recombines TRBV7-9 with TRBJ2-2; no firm D call. The CDR3 is 15 amino acids. V was pared by 6 bases and J by 3 bases, with 14 bases between. The germline CDR1 and CDR2 sequences are SEHNR and FQNEAQ (reference sequence). The CDR3 is CASRDALIYTGELFF. Written as DNA, the CDR3 is TGTGCCAGCAGGGACGCCCTGATCTACACCGGGGAGCTGTTTTTT.

In the case of this clone: Other DNA sequences in the same sample also yield this CDR3. The chain links TRBV27 to TRBJ2-3; the D is unclear. V was pared by 5 bases and J by 6 bases, with 9 bases between. The CDR3 is made up of 12 amino acids. Per the germline V gene, CDR1 is MNHEY and CDR2 is SMNVEV (reference sequence). DNA for the CDR3: TGTGCCAGCAGTCCCTCCGCGGATACGCAGTATTTT. Translated, it gives CASSPSADTQYF.

This chain uses TRBV6-1 with TRBJ2-1; 7 bases map to TRBD1. The CDR3 is made up of 16 amino acids. J was trimmed by 4 bases and V by 4 bases; bases with no gene match: 10. CDR1 is MNHNS, CDR2 SASEGT, per germline. CDR3 sequence (DNA): TGTGCCAGCAGTGGGGGAACAGGGGTTTTATACAATGAGCAGTTCTTC. It encodes CASSGGTGVLYNEQFF.

This chain links TRBV4-3 with TRBJ2-3; a weak D match, TRBD2 (5 bases). The length of the CDR3 is 17 residues. Between the trimmed V and J ends, which lost 1 base and 2 bases, there was a span of 16 bases. Germline V CDR1 and CDR2: LGHNA, YSLEER. Written as DNA, the CDR3 is TGCGCCAGCAGCCAAGCCGCCGCGGACTTGTACACAGATACGCAGTATTTT. Protein product: CASSQAAADLYTDTQYF.

V usage is TRBV6-5 and J usage is TRBJ1-5, with 7 positions matching TRBD1. The V and J ends lost 6 bases and 4 bases, in that order; junction bases with no gene match: 6. Germline CDR1 is MNHEY and CDR2 is SVGAGI. There are 14 residues in the CDR3. In DNA form, the CDR3 reads TGTGCCAGCAGCCCCAACAGGGGTAATCAGCCCCAGCATTTT. Translation gives CASSPNRGNQPQHF.

The V call is TRBV7-9, the J call TRBJ1-2; 7 nucleotides line up with TRBD1. Germline-derived CDR1 and CDR2 are SEHNR and FQNEAQ (reference sequence). The CDR3 runs to 15 residues. Trimming at V came to 3 bases and at J to 8 bases, leaving 12 bases not matched to a gene. The CDR3 DNA sequence: TGTGCCAGCAGCTTGGTAACAGGGGCCGTATGGGGCTACACCTTC. Translating gives CASSLVTGAVWGYTF.

The chain couples TRBV4-1 to TRBJ2-3, with 7 bases that match TRBD2. The CDR3 loop spans 14 amino acids. The germline V gene encodes CDR1 MGHRA and CDR2 YSYEKL. Trimming removed 1 base from V and 6 bases from J; junction bases left unmatched: 4. The CDR3, as DNA: TGCGCCAGCAGCCAAGCGACTAGCATTGATACGCAGTATTTT. As protein: CASSQATSIDTQYF.

This clone appeared once. This chain joins TRBV28 and TRBJ1-1; D not certain. This CDR3 has 12 residues. V lost 2 bases and J lost 7, with 8 bases in between. CDR1 MDHEN and CDR2 SYDVKM come from the germline V gene. Here the CDR3 reads CASSLGGYEAFF. CDR3 nucleotide sequence: TGTGCCAGCAGTTTAGGCGGCTATGAAGCTTTCTTT.

This clone showed up just once. Other DNA sequences in this specimen translate into the identical CDR3. The chain joins TRBV6-5 to TRBJ2-2; no clear D. From germline, CDR1 is MNHEY and CDR2 SVGAGI. The germline V and J ends were trimmed by 2 bases and 4 bases, with 8 bases remaining between them. This CDR3 is 14 amino acids long. Here the CDR3 reads CASSYGALTGELFF. The CDR3 nucleotides read TGTGCCAGCAGTTACGGCGCCCTCACCGGGGAGCTGTTTTTT.

J is TRBJ2-2 and V is TRBV7-3; tentatively, D is TRBD1 (6 bases). Germline CDR1 and CDR2: SGHTA and FQGTGA. The V end was cut by 1 base, the J end by 3 bases, with 12 bases between. The CDR3 has 16 residues. The CDR3 sequence: CASSLIAGADTGELFF. CDR3 DNA sequence: TGTGCCAGCAGCTTAATAGCAGGGGCGGACACCGGGGAGCTGTTTTTT.

The J gene is TRBJ2-7, the V gene TRBV5-4, with 7 bases fitting TRBD2. The junction had 9 bases not matched to a gene; V was cut back by 3 bases and J by 3 bases. From germline, CDR1 is SGHNT and CDR2 YYREEE (reference sequence). The CDR3 covers 15 residues. CDR3 protein: CASSYRTGGVYEQYF. For the CDR3, the DNA is TGTGCCAGCAGCTATCGGACGGGAGGCGTCTACGAGCAGTACTTC.

With regard to this clone: The same CDR3 also results from other DNA sequences found in this sample. The genes are TRBV11-2 and TRBJ2-1; the match to TRBD2 covers 9 bases. V lost 3 bases to trimming and J lost 2 bases; unmatched junction nucleotides: 2. This CDR3 comprises 15 residues. Germline V gene lookup returns CDR1 SGHAT and CDR2 FQNNGV. CDR3 sequence: CASSFSGSPYNEQFF. In DNA, the CDR3 is TGTGCCAGCAGCTTTAGCGGGAGTCCCTACAATGAGCAGTTCTTC. Full variable domain (rest looked up from reference TRBV11-2 and TRBJ2-1): EAGVAQSPRYKIIEKRQSVAFWCNPISGHATLYWYQQILGQGPKLLIQFQNNGVVDDSQLPKDRFSAERLKGVDSTLKIQPAKLEDSAVYLCASSFSGSPYNEQFFGPGTRLTVL.

This sequence joins TRBV19 and TRBJ2-7, with D unresolved. From germline, CDR1 is LNHDA and CDR2 SQIVND (reference sequence). V lost 8 bases to trimming and J lost 2 bases, with 10 bases between them. The CDR3 loop spans 12 amino acids. The CDR3: CASWSTAYEQYF. The CDR3 bases are TGTGCCAGTTGGTCCACAGCCTACGAGCAGTACTTC.

The chain recombines TRBV4-1 with TRBJ1-6, with D maybe TRBD1 (6 bases). This CDR3 has 20 amino acids. The V end was cut by 0 bases, the J end by 0 bases, with 18 bases between. CDR1 is MGHRA, CDR2 YSYEKL, per germline. In nucleotides, the CDR3 is TGCGCCAGCAGCCAAGATGTAGGGGGGCAGGTTAGCTCCTATAATTCACCCCTCCACTTT. This gives the protein CASSQDVGGQVSSYNSPLHF.

In its sample, this clone was seen once. This chain connects TRBV6-5 to TRBJ1-2; 10 nucleotides agree with TRBD1. Germline lookup yields CDR1 MNHEY and CDR2 SVGAGI. The CDR3 sequence is 14 residues long. Trimming removed 8 bases from V and 7 bases from J; junction bases left unmatched: 10. In nucleotides, the CDR3 is TGTGCCAGCGGATCGGGACAGGGGTCGGCTGGCTACACCTTC. Translating it yields CASGSGQGSAGYTF.